This entry features one T cell receptor (beta chain) sequence. This clonotype was found many times. Its binding antigen is unknown. Base qualities are not at hand, and no much larger clone is one base apart. Including the terminal cysteine and phenylalanine, the CDR3 comprises 13 residues. Only the CDR3 region is kept as DNA, spanning 39 bases read in frame from base 1. Between the V and J ends, shortened by 2 bases and 2 bases respectively, the junction contains 10 bases. In the germline V gene (reference sequence), CDR1 corresponds to DFQATT and CDR2 to SNEGSKA. This entry belongs to a study of CD8 T cells in ankylosing spondylitis (TCRdb year 2017). About the study as a whole: The study set out to find disease-linked TCR variants by profiling T cell receptor beta repertoires in ankylosing spondylitis patients and healthy donors. The full study cohort comprised 25 ankylosing spondylitis patients and over 95 healthy donors. Samples of peripheral blood were taken, and for ankylosing spondylitis patients, synovial fluid was collected as well.

TCRdb names Illumina HiSeq 2500 as the instrument used. Quantitative 5'-RACE with molecular barcodes was the method used to prepare the TCR beta libraries. As for the original processing: A new computational method based on a probabilistic model of VDJ rearrangement was used to identify disease-linked TCR variants. TCRdb itself trimmed the public reads at Q25 with fastp, ran MiXCR and retained productive beta chains. Identical CDR3 protein sequences are pooled into one entry, listed with their most common genes and DNA. TCRdb's processing, not the authors' own work, is the source of the V and J calls. The sample includes approximately 260,000 distinct CDR3 sequences, with approximately 9% observed a single time. The ten largest clones take up nearly 7% of the sample. The full study reports these points: The disease-linked clones were reported as significantly enriched in matched synovial fluid samples from ankylosing spondylitis patients. Blood from ankylosing spondylitis patients appeared to be characterized by a TCR beta motif made up of seven or eight highly homologous amino acid variants. A CD8+ phenotype was shown by the disease-linked clones, which were found at relatively low frequencies in peripheral blood. Some motif variants were previously reported in synovial fluid and blood of reactive arthritis patients, suggesting common disease-initiation mechanisms.

Rearrangement joined TRBV20-1 to TRBJ2-7; the D gene cannot be named for sure. This receptor was taken from a male donor with ankylosing spondylitis or in good health (not recorded which). Source material: blood, either unsorted or a sorted T cell fraction (not recorded which). The DNA is TGCAGTGCTAGACTCGGAGCAACCTACGAGCAGTACTTC. It translates to CSARLGATYEQYF.